This TCR beta chain is from a study of cytomegalovirus exposure and HLA in healthy donors. Whole-study results and caveats: Among CMV-associated TCR beta chains, most appeared HLA-restricted in a later analysis. Presence/absence results assume similar sequencing depth per donor, which may not hold. Owing to their indistinguishability, certain V segments, notably TRBV6-2 and TRBV6-3, were excluded.

The CDR3 covers 14 residues. Germline assignment: CDR1 LNHNV and CDR2 YYDKDF (reference sequence). The V and J ends lost 1 base and 6 bases respectively, with 11 bases between them. This clone appeared once. Antigen specificity is unknown. PCR employed 60 Vbeta and 13 Jbeta primers. Assay: immunoSEQ multiplex PCR; the TCRdb copy retains only in-frame clones and omits some. The table has 160,000 or so clones, around 72% seen once; the top ten hold more than 6%. The material sequenced was PBMCs. This receptor was taken from a middle-aged woman in good health and CMV-seropositive. The chain carries TRBV15 and TRBJ2-3, with D tentatively TRBD2 (6 bases). CDR3 DNA: TGTGCCACCAGCAGAGTGGGGGGTATGGATACGCAGTATTTT. As protein: CATSRVGGMDTQYF.